What follows is one TCR beta chain and its context. The antigen is unknown. Patients with active juvenile idiopathic arthritis donated these samples. CDR1 SGDLS and CDR2 YYNGEE come from the germline V gene. V lost 3 bases to trimming and J lost 0 bases, with 13 bases between them. The CDR3 is 16 amino acids. Some clones are missing from TCRdb's copy, which holds only in-frame ones; the method was immunoSEQ multiplex PCR. The table lists 4,000 or so clones, 83% of them singletons, with roughly 4.6% in the top ten. This sample is drawn from a study of circulating and synovial CD4+ cells in juvenile arthritis. Study-level points and caveats: CPL and bulk CD4 samples differed at least tenfold in T cell genomes. Bulk blood CD4 repertoires were more diverse than these.

The gene calls are TRBV9 and TRBJ1-3; D might be TRBD1 (6 bases). This sequence originates from a human donor with juvenile idiopathic arthritis. Sequencing was performed on CD4+ T cells from synovial fluid. The CDR3 sequence: CASSALDRNSGNTIYF. In DNA form, the CDR3 reads TGTGCCAGCAGCGCATTAGACAGGAACTCTGGAAACACCATATATTTT.